The rows below give T cell receptor beta chains drawn from one sample of a study of radiation and T cells in renal cell carcinoma. Using immunoSEQ multiplex PCR, the repertoire was profiled, and TCRdb retains in-frame clones only, with some absent. The sample has 20,000 or so clones; 40% to 55% are singletons. The specimen comprised tumor tissue, sampled from a patient whose treatment included radiotherapy and nephrectomy. The receptors come from a woman aged 45-59 years with renal cell carcinoma. The CDR3 runs from the conserved cysteine through the conserved F or W. The order of the fields is CDR3 DNA, CDR3 protein, J gene, V gene, clone size, D gene. A D gene is named only where the DNA matches it firmly. Not all rows give a size; the values are once, few, many and, for expanded clones, a class.

CDR3nt: TGTGCCAGCAGTTACTCGAATTCCTATGGCTACACCTTC; CDR3aa: CASSYSNSYGYTF; j_gene: TRBJ1-2; v_gene: TRBV6-5; abundance: NA; d_gene: NA
CDR3nt: TGTGCCAGCAGCTCCCGTCCCGGGACAGGGAATGGCTACACCTTC; CDR3aa: CASSSRPGTGNGYTF; j_gene: TRBJ1-2; v_gene: TRBV7-2; abundance: few; d_gene: TRBD1
CDR3nt: TGTGCCAGCAGTGACCCCAGAGATAGAGAGCAGTACTTC; CDR3aa: CASSDPRDREQYF; j_gene: TRBJ2-7; v_gene: TRBV6-4; abundance: NA; d_gene: NA
CDR3nt: TGTGCCAGCAGTGGGACAGGGGGAGGCATCTACGAGCAGTACTTC; CDR3aa: CASSGTGGGIYEQYF; j_gene: TRBJ2-7; v_gene: TRBV6-1; abundance: NA; d_gene: TRBD1
CDR3nt: TGTGCCAGCAGTTTCCCCTTCGGGGAGCAGTTCTTC; CDR3aa: CASSFPFGEQFF; j_gene: TRBJ2-1; v_gene: TRBV6-5; abundance: NA; d_gene: NA
CDR3nt: TGTGCCAGCAGCTTTGAAGGAGGCAGGTCCGGGGAGCTGTTTTTT; CDR3aa: CASSFEGGRSGELFF; j_gene: TRBJ2-2; v_gene: TRBV11-1; abundance: few; d_gene: NA
CDR3nt: TGTGCCAGTAGTATAGGTCCAGACATGAACACTGAAGCTTTCTTT; CDR3aa: CASSIGPDMNTEAFF; j_gene: TRBJ1-1; v_gene: TRBV19; abundance: few; d_gene: NA
CDR3nt: TGTGCCAGCAGCCTTAGCGGGGGGGCCGGGGAGACCCAGTACTTC; CDR3aa: CASSLSGGAGETQYF; j_gene: TRBJ2-5; v_gene: TRBV11-2; abundance: NA; d_gene: TRBD2
CDR3nt: TGTGCCAGCAGCCCGCGGCGGGTGGGTGAGCAGTACTTC; CDR3aa: CASSPRRVGEQYF; j_gene: TRBJ2-7; v_gene: TRBV7-2; abundance: NA; d_gene: NA
CDR3nt: TGCGCCAGCAGCTTGGGGGGCATGGGCACTGAAGCTTTCTTT; CDR3aa: CASSLGGMGTEAFF; j_gene: TRBJ1-1; v_gene: TRBV5-1; abundance: few; d_gene: NA
CDR3nt: TGTGCCAGCAGCTCCGAGGCTAGGGACAGATGGGATGAAAAACTGTTTTTT; CDR3aa: CASSSEARDRWDEKLFF; j_gene: TRBJ1-4; v_gene: TRBV5-6; abundance: NA; d_gene: TRBD1
CDR3nt: TGTGCCAGTAGAAGCGACAGCACCGGGGAGCTGTTTTTT; CDR3aa: CASRSDSTGELFF; j_gene: TRBJ2-2; v_gene: TRBV19; abundance: few; d_gene: NA
CDR3nt: TGCGCCAGCAGTGAGCGGTGGGAGACCCAGTACTTC; CDR3aa: CASSERWETQYF; j_gene: TRBJ2-5; v_gene: TRBV10-2; abundance: once; d_gene: NA
CDR3nt: TGTGCCAGCAGCCCGGCAGCTTTCGGAAACACCATATATTTT; CDR3aa: CASSPAAFGNTIYF; j_gene: TRBJ1-3; v_gene: TRBV5-6; abundance: many; d_gene: NA
CDR3nt: TGTGCCAGCAGTGAAATAGGCGAAGTCTATGGCTACACCTTC; CDR3aa: CASSEIGEVYGYTF; j_gene: TRBJ1-2; v_gene: TRBV6-1; abundance: NA; d_gene: NA
CDR3nt: TGCGCCAGCAGCCAAGCCAGGGGGCGCGGGGGCTCCTACGAGCAGTACTTC; CDR3aa: CASSQARGRGGSYEQYF; j_gene: TRBJ2-7; v_gene: TRBV4-3; abundance: NA; d_gene: NA
CDR3nt: TGTGCCAGCAGCCCAGGGGTCGTCTCCTACGAGCAGTACTTC; CDR3aa: CASSPGVVSYEQYF; j_gene: TRBJ2-7; v_gene: TRBV7-9; abundance: once; d_gene: NA
CDR3nt: TGCGCCAGCAGATCCGGACAGGGCCGGGGGCACTATGGCTACACCTTC; CDR3aa: CASRSGQGRGHYGYTF; j_gene: TRBJ1-2; v_gene: TRBV10-1; abundance: NA; d_gene: TRBD1
CDR3nt: TGTGCCAGTAGCCAGGGGAAAAAGCAGCCCCAGCATTTT; CDR3aa: CASSQGKKQPQHF; j_gene: TRBJ1-5; v_gene: TRBV19; abundance: many; d_gene: NA
CDR3nt: TGCGCCAGCAGCCAAGAGTCCAGCGGGGGGGCCAGGTACAATGAGCAGTTCTTC; CDR3aa: CASSQESSGGARYNEQFF; j_gene: TRBJ2-1; v_gene: TRBV4-1; abundance: many; d_gene: TRBD2
CDR3nt: TGTGCCAGTAAGGGGGGTGATGACACCGGGGAGCTGTTTTTT; CDR3aa: CASKGGDDTGELFF; j_gene: TRBJ2-2; v_gene: TRBV19; abundance: NA; d_gene: NA
CDR3nt: TGCGCCAGCAGCTTTATAGAGACAGATACGCAGTATTTT; CDR3aa: CASSFIETDTQYF; j_gene: TRBJ2-3; v_gene: TRBV5-1; abundance: NA; d_gene: NA
CDR3nt: TGTGCCAGCAGTGAAGTCCCCCCCCTCCACTTT; CDR3aa: CASSEVPPLHF; j_gene: TRBJ1-6; v_gene: TRBV6-1; abundance: NA; d_gene: NA